These 20 T cell receptor beta chains were all obtained from the same sample, sequenced in a study of tumor-infiltrating lymphocytes in oesophageal squamous cell carcinoma. One entry per CDR3 protein, called by TCRdb with MiXCR from the PCR reads. Of under 15,000 distinct CDR3 sequences in the sample, roughly 54% were seen once. Input material: esophageal tumor tissue. These receptors came from a female donor with esophageal squamous cell carcinoma.

This clonotype has only a few counts. The conserved final phenylalanine or tryptophan is absent from the CDR3, which likely points to a read error. The DNA is left out, because the CDR3 cannot be placed on it with certainty; the CDR3 is given as TCRdb lists it. V gene TRBV7-2 combines with J gene TRBJ2-7. The CDR3 numbers 15 amino acids, ends counted. The germline CDR1 and CDR2 sequences are SGHTA and FQGNSA. CDR3 amino acids: CASTRSRTYEQYFGS.

The chain employs TRBV7-2 and TRBJ1-4; 9 bases are shared with TRBD1. Losses at the gene ends were 5 bases for V and 5 bases for J; bases not matched to a gene: 6. Germline V gene lookup returns CDR1 SGHTA and CDR2 FQGNSA. This CDR3 is built from 15 residues. CDR3 nucleotide sequence: TGTGCCAGCAGCCGGGGACAGGGAGGGAATGAAAAACTGTTTTTT. Amino acid sequence: CASSRGQGGNEKLFF.

By share, this clonotype counts as medium-sized (0.01 to 0.1%). V usage is TRBV27 and J usage is TRBJ2-4; TRBD2 matches at 11 bases. Germline V gene data show CDR1 as MNHEY and CDR2 as SMNVEV (reference sequence). This CDR3 region has 16 residues. The trim removed 4 bases at V and 6 bases at J, leaving 8 bases unmatched. The CDR3 bases are TGTGCCAGCAGTTCGGATAGCGGGAGGGCCCGAAACATTCAGTACTTC. Translated: CASSSDSGRARNIQYF.

This clonotype ranks as medium-sized. The V call is TRBV7-3, the J call TRBJ1-4; 7 nucleotides align to TRBD1. Germline CDR1 SGHTA, CDR2 FQGTGA. The CDR3 loop spans 9 amino acids. Trimming cost V 5 bases and J 16 bases; bases outside gene matches: 1. The CDR3 protein is CASSRDRFF. CDR3 in DNA: TGTGCCAGCAGCCGGGACAGGTTTTTT.

This chain joins TRBV7-2 and TRBJ1-2; 7 positions match TRBD1. Per germline, CDR1 SGHTA and CDR2 FQGNSA. This CDR3 has 17 amino acids. Trimming removed 4 bases from V and 3 bases from J; junction bases left unmatched: 14. The DNA of the CDR3 is TGTGCCAGCAGCTCGCAAACCGGGACAGTTAGGGACTATGGCTACACCTTC. Translation gives CASSSQTGTVRDYGYTF.

Notes on this clonotype: This CDR3 is missing its conserved last phenylalanine or tryptophan, likely due to a read error. The limits of the CDR3 on the DNA are not certain, so only TCRdb's listed CDR3 is given. V is TRBV7-3 and J is TRBJ2-6. The CDR3 spans 15 amino acids, including both terminal residues. Germline CDR1 reads SGHTA; CDR2 reads FQGTGA. The CDR3 is CASSLTAGNEQYFGV.

This sequence joins TRBV12-3 or TRBV12-4 and TRBJ2-5; the match to TRBD1 covers 10 bases. The DNA end lines up better with TRBJ2-6; the J call may be wrong. The CDR3 has 17 amino acids. CDR3 loop: CASSLTGGDSGANVLTF. CDR3 DNA sequence: TGTGCCAGCAGTTTGACAGGGGGCGACTCTGGGGCCAACGTCCTGACTTTC.

This clonotype was observed many times. This chain links TRBV14 with TRBJ2-7; TRBD1 or TRBD2 may be the D gene (6 bases each). The CDR3 is 13 amino acids. With 4 bases removed from V and 3 bases from J, the gap between germline ends came to 10 bases. The germline gives CDR1 SGHDN, CDR2 FVKESK. The CDR3 nucleotides read TGTGCCAGCAGCCGCGGGACAAACTACGAGCAGTACTTC. Protein sequence: CASSRGTNYEQYF.

This chain uses TRBV7-6 with TRBJ2-3; D possibly uses TRBD1 or TRBD2 (5 bases each). Gene TRBJ2-1 matches the end of the DNA better, so the J call may be wrong. The CDR3 runs 12 residues. CDR1 and CDR2 (germline): SGHVS, FNYEAQ. Written as DNA, the CDR3 is TGTGCCAGCAGCTTAGGTGGGACTGAGCAGTTCTTC. Translation: CASSLGGTEQFF.

The genes are TRBV12-3 or TRBV12-4 and TRBJ1-1; weak D call: TRBD1 (6 bases). Trimming cost V 3 bases and J 4 bases, with 15 bases left between them. The CDR3 has 15 residues. This chain's CDR3 is CASSFAGAVGTEAFF. The CDR3 DNA reads TGTGCCAGCAGTTTTGCAGGGGCGGTTGGCACTGAAGCTTTCTTT.

J is TRBJ2-1 and V is TRBV7-6; D is undetermined. Germline loops: CDR1 SGHVS, CDR2 FNYEAQ. V was cut by 2 bases and J by 8 bases, with 10 bases left in between. The CDR3 length is 13 residues. CDR3 DNA: TGTGCCAGCAGCTTACCGGCCGGCGATGAGCAGTTCTTC. Translation: CASSLPAGDEQFF.

V is TRBV6-2 or TRBV6-3 and J is TRBJ2-4; the D is unclear. The CDR3 totals 12 residues. The V end lost 2 bases, the J end lost 13 bases, and 12 bases lay between the germline ends. Per germline, CDR1 MNHEY and CDR2 SVGEGT. CDR3 sequence (DNA): TGTGCCAGCAGTTACATCCGCGATGAGCAGTACTTC. Translating gives CASSYIRDEQYF.

In its sample, this clonotype was seen a few times. CDR3 in amino acids: CASSYSIFGSSYNEQFF. CDR3 sequence (DNA): TGTGCCAGCAGTTACTCGATTTTCGGGTCCTCCTACAATGAGCAGTTCTTC. The genes are TRBV6-5 and TRBJ2-1; D uncertain. The CDR3 covers 17 residues. Trimming took 0 bases from V and 0 from J, leaving 12 bases between them. In germline, CDR1 is MNHEY, CDR2 SVGAGI.

The genes are TRBV7-2 and TRBJ2-7; D is uncertain. The J call is doubtful: the DNA matches TRBJ2-5 better. Germline assignment: CDR1 SGHTA and CDR2 FQGNSA. The CDR3 spans 13 residues. The CDR3 DNA reads TGTGCCAGCAGGGTGGGGTTTTATGAGACCCAGTACTTC. Amino acid sequence: CASRVGFYETQYF.

The chain links TRBV7-6 to TRBJ1-1, with 7 bases aligning to TRBD1. The CDR3 covers 13 residues. Germline assignment: CDR1 SGHVS and CDR2 FNYEAQ. J lost 3 bases, V lost 3 bases, and 1 base had no gene match. The DNA of the CDR3 is TGTGCCAGCAGCTTCGACAGGGACACTGAAGCTTTCTTT. Translating gives CASSFDRDTEAFF.

Only a few counts were recorded for this clonotype. The V and J genes are TRBV7-3 and TRBJ2-1; D is perhaps TRBD1 or TRBD2 (6 bases each). The closer fit of TRBJ2-7 to the DNA end suggests the J call may be wrong. Per the germline V gene, CDR1 is SGHTA and CDR2 is FQGTGA. This CDR3 has 15 residues. In nucleotides, the CDR3 is TGTGCCAGCAGCTTAAATCCGGGGGCGATTGGCGAGCAGTACTTC. This sequence encodes CASSLNPGAIGEQYF.

This clonotype was seen just once. The V call is TRBV7-8, the J call TRBJ1-5, with D hard to call. The CDR3 is 13 residues long. V was trimmed by 0 bases and J by 5 bases, leaving 5 bases between them. CDR1 SGHVS and CDR2 FQNEAQ come from the germline V gene. The CDR3 DNA sequence: TGTGCCAGCAGCTTAGCCCCTTATCAGCCCCAGCATTTT. Protein product: CASSLAPYQPQHF.

This chain connects TRBV7-2 to TRBJ2-3; 9 nucleotides match TRBD2. CDR1 SGHTA and CDR2 FQGNSA come from the germline V gene. The CDR3 consists of 15 residues. V lost 2 bases and J lost 4; bases outside the gene matches: 4. The CDR3 bases are TGTGCCAGCAGCTTACGAGCGGGGGGTTCAGATACGCAGTATTTT. It specifies CASSLRAGGSDTQYF.

The chain couples TRBV10-3 to TRBJ1-4; D is undetermined. This CDR3 region has 14 residues. The germline CDR1 and CDR2 sequences are ENHRY and SYGVKD. Trimming left V 4 bases short and J 8 bases short, with 14 bases between. The chain's CDR3 is CAISGPDLGEKLFF. For the CDR3, the DNA is TGTGCCATCAGTGGACCGGACTTAGGGGAAAAACTGTTTTTT.

This clonotype was recorded only once. The CDR3 DNA reads as TGTGCCAGCAGCCCCCGGACTAGCTACGAGCAGTACTTC. Amino acid sequence: CASSPRTSYEQYF. The chain employs TRBV7-3 and TRBJ2-5, with 7 bases that match TRBD2. The end of the DNA is better explained by TRBJ2-7, so the J call may be wrong. Germline V gene lookup returns CDR1 SGHTA and CDR2 FQGTGA. The CDR3 consists of 13 residues.